This entry lists 13 T cell receptor beta chains sequenced from one sample in a study of cytomegalovirus exposure and HLA in healthy donors. Amplification used 60 Vbeta primers and 13 Jbeta primers. The data were produced by immunoSEQ multiplex PCR, yet TCRdb's version contains in-frame clones alone and is incomplete. Of 150,000 to 200,000 clones listed, about 85% are singletons. The sample consisted of PBMCs. The source is a man between 18 and 29 years old in good health and CMV-seropositive.

The chain is built from TRBV6-1 and TRBJ2-1, with 7 bases identical to TRBD2. The V and J ends lost 3 bases and 5 bases, in that order; junction bases with no gene match: 7. The CDR3 length is 15 residues. CDR1 is MNHNS, CDR2 SASEGT, per germline. Written as DNA, the CDR3 is TGTGCCAGCAGTGATTGGCCTAGCGGAGACAATGAGCAGTTCTTC. This translates into CASSDWPSGDNEQFF.

The chain uses TRBV11-3 and TRBJ1-2; no clear D gene. The CDR3 length is 18 residues. Germline values: CDR1 SGHNT, CDR2 YENEEA. V was pared by 1 base and J by 0 bases, with 18 bases between. CDR3 coding DNA: TGTGCCAGCAGCTTAGCGTTTAGCCAGTTATTCCCTAACTATGGCTACACCTTC. Translating it yields CASSLAFSQLFPNYGYTF.

This rearrangement joins TRBV7-2 to TRBJ2-7; 9 bases align to TRBD2. From germline, CDR1 is SGHTA and CDR2 FQGNSA. The CDR3 runs to 15 residues. Trimming took 6 bases from V and 4 from J; bases not matched to a gene: 10. As DNA, the CDR3 is TGTGCCAGCAGGTCGGCGGGGGGGTCCCGGTACGAGCAGTACTTC. Amino acid sequence: CASRSAGGSRYEQYF.

The CDR3 bases are TGTGCCAGCACCCTAGGACAGGGATACGAGCAGTACTTC. Translating gives CASTLGQGYEQYF. The chain is built from TRBV2 and TRBJ2-7; 8 bases line up with TRBD1. The CDR3 has 13 amino acids. The V and J ends lost 7 bases and 4 bases, in that order; junction bases with no gene match: 6. Per germline, CDR1 SNHLY and CDR2 FYNNEI.

The rearrangement uses TRBV7-2 and TRBJ2-7; perhaps TRBD1 as D (6 bases). With 5 bases removed from V and 6 bases from J, the gap between germline ends came to 14 bases. There are 13 residues in the CDR3. Germline values: CDR1 SGHTA, CDR2 FQGNSA. CDR3 region: CASSPGTFVEQYF. CDR3 bases: TGTGCCAGCAGCCCCGGGACATTTGTCGAGCAGTACTTC.

Note on this clone: A read error may account for a junction end that differs from germline. The chain has TRBV6-5 and TRBJ2-6; D may be TRBD1 (7 bases). Germline CDR1 is MNHEY and CDR2 is SVGAGI. The CDR3 covers 14 residues. CDR3 DNA sequence: TGTGCCAGCAGCGGAGCGGAGGGGGCCAACGGCCTGACTTTC. Translating it yields CASSGAEGANGLTF.

This clone has a single count. The J gene is TRBJ1-6, the V gene TRBV6-5; D might be TRBD1 (5 bases). The germline V and J ends were trimmed by 0 bases and 7 bases, with 13 bases remaining between them. The length of the CDR3 is 16 residues. Germline values: CDR1 MNHEY, CDR2 SVGAGI. CDR3 nucleotides: TGTGCCAGCAGTTACTCCGGTCAGGGCGGAAATTCACCCCTCCACTTT. The encoded protein is CASSYSGQGGNSPLHF.

The CDR3 sequence is CASSLMAGSSTDTQYF. DNA of the CDR3: TGTGCCAGCAGCTTAATGGCGGGATCTAGCACAGATACGCAGTATTTT. The chain links TRBV7-3 to TRBJ2-3; D is perhaps TRBD2 (6 bases). V was cut by 1 base and J by 0 bases, with 11 bases left in between. The CDR3 contains 16 residues. Germline loops: CDR1 SGHTA, CDR2 FQGTGA.

The rearrangement links TRBV6-5 to TRBJ1-5; D call uncertain. The length of the CDR3 is 13 residues. V was cut by 5 bases and J by 4 bases, with 9 bases left in between. Germline CDR1 is MNHEY and CDR2 is SVGAGI. CDR3 amino acids: CASSTNHNQPQHF. The CDR3 nucleotides are TGTGCCAGCAGTACTAATCATAATCAGCCCCAGCATTTT.

The chain carries TRBV10-3 and TRBJ2-3; 8 bases line up with TRBD2. V dropped 8 bases and J dropped 6; count of bases not matched to a gene: 13. Germline CDR1 ENHRY, CDR2 SYGVKD. The CDR3 runs to 15 residues. The CDR3 reads CAIRGPGGFMDTQYF. CDR3 nucleotides: TGTGCCATCCGAGGACCGGGAGGGTTTATGGATACGCAGTATTTT.

A single count supports this clone. This rearrangement joins TRBV7-9 to TRBJ1-2; 8 positions agree with TRBD1. V shed 3 bases and J 8 bases; nucleotides not matched to a gene: 5. This CDR3 is built from 13 residues. In germline, CDR1 is SEHNR, CDR2 FQNEAQ (reference sequence). The CDR3 is CASSLTGETGYTF. DNA of the CDR3: TGTGCCAGCAGCTTGACAGGGGAGACGGGCTACACCTTC. Full variable domain (remainder filled in from reference TRBV7-9 and TRBJ1-2): DTGVSQNPRHKITKRGQNVTFRCDPISEHNRLYWYRQTLGQGPEFLTYFQNEAQLEKSRLLSDRFSAERPKGSFSTLEIQRTEQGDSAMYLCASSLTGETGYTFGSGTRLTVV.

The chain is built from TRBV6-7 and TRBJ1-6, with 8 bases aligning to TRBD1. TRBV6-7 counts as an open reading frame of uncertain function. V lost 5 bases and J lost 10; bases outside the gene matches: 7. This CDR3 is built from 14 residues. The CDR3 DNA is TGTGCCAGCAGTCGGACAGGGCGGCGGTCACCCCTCCACTTT. Amino acid sequence: CASSRTGRRSPLHF.

V is TRBV10-3 and J is TRBJ2-7, with TRBD1 matching over 8 bases. The CDR3 contains 15 residues. The J segment lost 1 base and the V segment lost 8 bases, leaving 10 bases of the junction unmatched. Germline V gene lookup returns CDR1 ENHRY and CDR2 SYGVKD. The CDR3 bases are TGTGCCATCGGCCCGGGGACAGGCTATTCCTACGAGCAGTACTTC. Amino acids: CAIGPGTGYSYEQYF.